This TCR beta chain is drawn from a study of tumor-infiltrating lymphocytes in primary liver carcinoma. Total RNA and DNA came together from roughly 20-30 mg of bulk tissue without cell sorting. Through surgical resection, the patients' primary liver carcinoma was treated. A constant-region primer primed TCR beta cDNA synthesis from 400 to 550 ng of total RNA. Libraries for TCR beta were built through three nested multiplex PCR rounds, which together made up a slightly modified ARM-PCR procedure. The two initial PCR rounds, nine to eleven cycles each, used TRBV1-TRBV30 forward and C-beta reverse primers. TCRdb recomputed calls from the multiplex PCR reads with MiXCR, one row per CDR3 protein. This table holds over 100,000 distinct CDR3 sequences, under 70% found once. The CDR3 spans 12 residues. Germline V gene lookup returns CDR1 MDHEN and CDR2 SYDVKM. With respect to this clonotype: Antigen unknown. One junction end disagrees with the germline gene, perhaps due to a read error.

Study results and caveats: With p = 0.039, the top-250-clone fraction in tumors significantly exceeded that in blood.

This chain connects TRBV28 to TRBJ1-5; weak D call: TRBD1 (5 bases). The clonotype originates from a woman aged 60-75 years with primary liver carcinoma and hepatitis B virus infection. The sequencing input was tumor-adjacent normal liver tissue. CDR3 region: CTSWAGHQPKHF. The DNA for the CDR3 is TGTACCAGCTGGGCGGGGCACCAGCCCAAGCATTTT.